This T cell receptor beta chain was recorded in a study of shared clonotypes between healthy human individuals. The assay was immunoSEQ multiplex PCR, and TCRdb's table has in-frame clones only and misses some. Of 900,000 to 1,200,000 clones listed, about 84% are singletons. CDR1 MGHDK and CDR2 SYGVNS come from the germline V gene. V was clipped by 4 bases and J by 3 bases; unmatched bases: 7. This CDR3 is built from 16 residues. Material for sequencing was memory CD4+ T cells from PBMCs. Stated subset: CD45RA-negative fraction. The sequence derives from a young man in good health. Some clones in this sample may be carry-over from other donors' samples. The chain is built from TRBV25-1 and TRBJ2-1, with TRBD2 matching 9 bases. This CDR3 is CASSGGETSGYNEQFF. CDR3 nucleotides: TGTGCCAGCAGTGGCGGGGAGACTAGCGGCTACAATGAGCAGTTCTTC.